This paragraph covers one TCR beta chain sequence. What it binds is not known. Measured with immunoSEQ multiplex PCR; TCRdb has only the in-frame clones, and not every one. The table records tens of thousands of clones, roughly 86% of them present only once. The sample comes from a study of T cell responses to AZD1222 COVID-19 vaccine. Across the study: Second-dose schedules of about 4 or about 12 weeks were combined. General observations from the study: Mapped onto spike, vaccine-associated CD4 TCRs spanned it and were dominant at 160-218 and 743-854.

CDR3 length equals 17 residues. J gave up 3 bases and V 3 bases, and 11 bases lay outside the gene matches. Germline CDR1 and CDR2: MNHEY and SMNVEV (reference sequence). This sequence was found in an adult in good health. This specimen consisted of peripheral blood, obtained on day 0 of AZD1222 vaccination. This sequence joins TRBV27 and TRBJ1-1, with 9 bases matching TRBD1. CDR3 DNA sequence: TGTGCCAGCAGTTTCTTATCACAGGGGGCGAAATACACTGAAGCTTTCTTT. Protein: CASSFLSQGAKYTEAFF.